This T cell receptor beta chain was recorded in a study of OX40 agonist ivuxolimab in advanced cancers. Study-level background: As their treatment, patients were administered ivuxolimab, an agonistic anti-OX40 (CD134) antibody. Prior anti-PD-1, anti-PD-L1 or anti-CTLA-4 therapy did not bar entry, and about 38% had some. Three patients got partial responses; one had hepatocellular carcinoma and two had cutaneous melanoma.

Trimming left V 1 base short and J 2 bases short, with 11 bases between. Germline CDR1 reads MNHNS; CDR2 reads SASEGT. The CDR3 has 16 amino acids. For this clone: Its target is not known.

Only in-frame clones appear in the TCRdb table, and some are missing; sequencing was by immunoSEQ multiplex PCR. The repertoire has 130,000 or so clones, 93% of them found once; the top ten carry less than 0.2%. The study's findings and limits: Also showing low normalized T-cell clonal expansion were some of the nonresponders.

This TCR derives from an adult with an advanced solid tumor such as melanoma, head and neck, liver or kidney cancer. The rearrangement links TRBV6-1 to TRBJ1-4; tentative D call: TRBD1 (5 bases). Sequenced here: CD4+ or CD8+ T cells sorted from blood, sampled in a trial of the OX40 agonist ivuxolimab. The chain's CDR3 is CASSEVRGATNEKLFF. The CDR3 bases are TGTGCCAGCAGTGAAGTGAGAGGGGCGACTAATGAAAAACTGTTTTTT.